This T cell receptor beta chain was sequenced in a study of T cells in Graves' hyperthyroidism and ophthalmopathy. Germline loops: CDR1 LNHDA, CDR2 SQIVND (reference sequence). The CDR3 spans 16 residues. V was clipped by 5 bases and J by 0 bases, with 13 bases between them. RNA transcripts gave rise to amplified TCR beta CDR3 regions. HTBI primers were used for first-round RT-PCR of the TCR CDR3. TCRdb called the multiplex PCR reads again in MiXCR, with one record for every CDR3 protein. The data show about 380,000 distinct CDR3 sequences, over 11% seen once. Graves' hyperthyroidism without ophthalmopathy progression within 18 months was termed stable. Exclusions: uncontrolled infection, other autoimmune disease, pregnancy, lactation. Out of around 10 ml of fresh peripheral blood came the PBMCs.

Sequencing was done on a sample of blood. This chain joins TRBV19 and TRBJ1-4, with D possibly TRBD1 on 5 matching bases. The receptor was isolated from a woman aged 55-69 years with Graves' hyperthyroidism. CDR3 region: CASSPSWTPTNEKLFF. CDR3 DNA sequence: TGTGCCAGTAGTCCCAGTTGGACACCAACTAATGAAAAACTGTTTTTT.